This is a list of T cell receptor beta chains from one sample in a study of blood T cells in healthy people across ages. TCRdb ran MiXCR on the 5' RACE reads and lists one entry per CDR3 protein. The repertoire holds some 640,000 distinct CDR3 sequences, roughly 31% seen once, with about a sixth in the top ten. Input material: blood. These TCRs come from a woman aged 80 or over in good health. Both conserved end residues are part of each CDR3.

v_call: TRBV11-2
j_call: TRBJ1-2
cdr3_aa: CASSLLTSGSGGYTF

v_call: TRBV7-6
j_call: TRBJ2-7
cdr3_aa: CASSLVARGGSYEQYF

v_call: TRBV5-6
j_call: TRBJ1-2
cdr3_aa: CAGSWCDGGYTF

v_call: TRBV9
j_call: TRBJ2-5
cdr3_aa: CASSVVGGTQETQYF

v_call: TRBV2
j_call: TRBJ2-7
cdr3_aa: CASSEAPGTSYEQYF

v_call: TRBV29-1
j_call: TRBJ1-2
cdr3_aa: CSVKDRSNYGYTF

v_call: TRBV6-6
j_call: TRBJ1-6
cdr3_aa: CASSYSQGWDSPLHF

v_call: TRBV9
j_call: TRBJ1-1
cdr3_aa: CASSVGTGGSDTEAFF

v_call: TRBV29-1
j_call: TRBJ2-7
cdr3_aa: CSVWVAGGYEQYF

v_call: TRBV2
j_call: TRBJ2-5
cdr3_aa: CASSGQGWGETQYF

v_call: TRBV5-1
j_call: TRBJ2-1
cdr3_aa: CASKWGPTTRDEQFF

v_call: TRBV15
j_call: TRBJ2-7
cdr3_aa: CATSKRDRGYEQYF

v_call: TRBV2
j_call: TRBJ1-6
cdr3_aa: CASSWEFGQGYNSPLHF

v_call: TRBV20-1
j_call: TRBJ2-5
cdr3_aa: CSARRGDRGRGETQYF

v_call: TRBV6-1
j_call: TRBJ2-2
cdr3_aa: CASSDRSGGAYTGELFF

v_call: TRBV29-1
j_call: TRBJ2-7
cdr3_aa: CSVLTMYEQYF

v_call: TRBV4-2
j_call: TRBJ2-3
cdr3_aa: CASTRQGTDTQYF

v_call: TRBV7-2
j_call: TRBJ2-3
cdr3_aa: CASSATSPGPQYF

v_call: TRBV20-1
j_call: TRBJ1-5
cdr3_aa: CSARTGGLGNQPQHF

v_call: TRBV11-2
j_call: TRBJ2-3
cdr3_aa: CASSTRLAGSLTDTQYF

v_call: TRBV20-1
j_call: .
cdr3_aa: CSARVSGDFRTSSYNEQYF

v_call: TRBV5-4
j_call: .
cdr3_aa: CASSPSGGGAYNEQYF

v_call: TRBV27
j_call: TRBJ2-1
cdr3_aa: CACSRTGGLGSYNEQFF

v_call: TRBV5-6
j_call: .
cdr3_aa: CASSLPGVDEQYF

v_call: TRBV5-6
j_call: TRBJ1-3
cdr3_aa: CASSLGFSGNTIYF

v_call: TRBV20-1
j_call: .
cdr3_aa: CSAIADTYEQYF

v_call: TRBV5-4
j_call: TRBJ1-1
cdr3_aa: CASSQVGDPLRDTKAFF

v_call: TRBV20-1
j_call: TRBJ1-1
cdr3_aa: CSARDVAGALNTEAFF

v_call: TRBV3-1
j_call: TRBJ2-3
cdr3_aa: CASSQATASTDTQYF

v_call: TRBV3-1
j_call: TRBJ2-5
cdr3_aa: CASSQDLVQIQETQYF

v_call: TRBV7-9
j_call: TRBJ2-7
cdr3_aa: CASSPLVFIHNEQYF

v_call: TRBV4-2
j_call: TRBJ2-1
cdr3_aa: CASSPTGTSGGETEFF

v_call: TRBV20-1
j_call: TRBJ1-2
cdr3_aa: CSARTDGYTF

v_call: TRBV9
j_call: TRBJ1-1
cdr3_aa: CASSVGQGRTEAFF

v_call: TRBV3-1
j_call: TRBJ2-5
cdr3_aa: CASSQEYAPQYF

v_call: TRBV7-2
j_call: TRBJ2-7
cdr3_aa: CASSLGSGQSEQYF

v_call: TRBV10-3
j_call: TRBJ1-2
cdr3_aa: CAISVQGAYYGYTF

v_call: TRBV7-8
j_call: TRBJ2-3
cdr3_aa: CASTSGFSTDTQYF

v_call: TRBV10-3
j_call: TRBJ2-7
cdr3_aa: CAISDSGYEQYF

v_call: TRBV27
j_call: TRBJ1-5
cdr3_aa: CARGQRVRPQHF

v_call: TRBV6-4
j_call: TRBJ2-7
cdr3_aa: CASRGQGSTYEQYF

v_call: TRBV7-9
j_call: TRBJ2-7
cdr3_aa: CASSLGTGGNEQYF

v_call: TRBV2
j_call: TRBJ2-7
cdr3_aa: CASRPGTSYEQYF

v_call: TRBV9
j_call: TRBJ2-1
cdr3_aa: CASSASGANEQFF

v_call: TRBV20-1
j_call: TRBJ2-7
cdr3_aa: CSASGQGSSYEQYF

v_call: TRBV10-3
j_call: TRBJ1-2
cdr3_aa: CAISETKGTYGYTF

v_call: TRBV7-3
j_call: TRBJ2-5
cdr3_aa: CASSRQGEGATQYF

v_call: TRBV6-6
j_call: TRBJ1-6
cdr3_aa: CASSYLLPGQANSPLHF

v_call: TRBV20-1
j_call: TRBJ2-5
cdr3_aa: CSTRTAETQYF

v_call: TRBV28
j_call: TRBJ1-2
cdr3_aa: CASSLGGAGYGYTF

v_call: TRBV20-1
j_call: TRBJ1-6
cdr3_aa: CSARSSQGDYNSPLHF

v_call: TRBV20-1
j_call: TRBJ2-2
cdr3_aa: CSAKTGSGGLNTGELFF